These 3 T cell receptor beta chains share one sample of origin, sequenced in a study of blood T cells in healthy people across ages. PCR was performed a second time for roughly 6 to 12 cycles using a sample-barcoded 5' primer and a J-beta primer mix. From the 5' RACE reads, TCRdb called clonotypes with MiXCR, one entry per CDR3 protein. The sample consists of fewer than 1 million distinct CDR3 sequences, roughly 44% of them appearing once. The material sequenced was blood. Source of these receptors: a man in his 60s in good health.

This chain uses TRBV4-1 with TRBJ2-4, with unresolved D. The CDR3 is 15 residues long. The V gene's germline CDR1 is MGHRA and CDR2 YSYEKL. V was pared by 1 base and J by 0 bases, with 7 bases between. CDR3 bases: TGCGCCAGCAGCCAAGGGGAACTAGCCAAAAACATTCAGTACTTC. Translating gives CASSQGELAKNIQYF.

The chain carries TRBV7-2 and TRBJ2-7, with 9 bases fitting TRBD1. Judging by the DNA end, TRBJ2-4 fits better; the J call may be wrong. Germline assignment: CDR1 SGHTA and CDR2 FQGNSA. The CDR3 spans 16 residues. The CDR3 sequence is CASSFRVQGARNIQYF. The CDR3 nucleotides read TGTGCCAGCAGCTTCCGGGTACAGGGGGCTAGAAACATTCAGTACTTC.

The V call is TRBV3-1, the J call TRBJ2-1, with 13 bases matching TRBD2. This CDR3 is built from 18 residues. Unmatched junction bases numbered 12, after V lost 4 bases and J lost 6 bases. Germline V gives CDR1 LGHDT, CDR2 YNNKEL (reference sequence). The CDR3, as DNA: TGTGCCAGCAGCCGCCTTGGACTAGCGGGGGCGAGGGGCAATGAGCAGTTCTTC. It specifies CASSRLGLAGARGNEQFF.